These 32 T cell receptor beta chains were all obtained from the same sample, sequenced in a study of blood T cell repertoires in COVID-19. Here immunoSEQ multiplex PCR was the method, and the copy in TCRdb shows in-frame clones only, minus some. In the table there are around 220,000 clones, under 95% of which are singletons. Source material: PBMCs or T cells enriched from blood (not recorded which). The receptors were sampled from a woman aged 18-29 years who had recovered from COVID-19.

The chain is built from TRBV24-1 and TRBJ1-2; possibly TRBD1 for D (6 bases). With 5 bases removed from V and 4 bases from J, the gap between germline ends came to 10 bases. Germline CDR1 is KGHDR and CDR2 is SFDVKD. The CDR3 consists of 13 residues. DNA of the CDR3: TGTGCCACCAGTGGCAGGGGAAGCTATGGCTACACCTTC. It specifies CATSGRGSYGYTF.

V usage is TRBV29-1 and J usage is TRBJ1-2; TRBD1 might be the D (5 bases). Looked up from germline, CDR1 is SQVTM and CDR2 is ANQGSEA. V was cut by 7 bases and J by 3 bases, with 18 bases left in between. This CDR3 is built from 14 residues. The CDR3 is CSAKGQLDDYGYTF. The CDR3 DNA is TGCAGCGCCAAGGGGCAGCTAGATGACTATGGCTACACCTTC.

The chain has TRBV7-2 and TRBJ2-3, with 9 nucleotides matching TRBD1. V shed 6 bases, J shed 1 base, and the junction held 5 bases outside the gene matches. The CDR3 sequence is 15 residues long. Germline CDR1 SGHTA, CDR2 FQGNSA. The CDR3 reads CASSYRGRGTDTQYF. CDR3 nucleotides: TGTGCCAGCAGTTACAGGGGGCGCGGCACAGATACGCAGTATTTT. Full variable domain (rest looked up from reference TRBV7-2 and TRBJ2-3): GAGVSQSPSNKVTEKGKDVELRCDPISGHTALYWYRQSLGQGLEFLIYFQGNSAPDKSGLPSDRFSAERTGGSVSTLTIQRTQQEDSAVYLCASSYRGRGTDTQYFGPGTRLTVL.

The chain links TRBV15 to TRBJ2-5; TRBD1 is a possible D gene (6 bases). V lost 3 bases and J lost 3, with 8 bases in between. This CDR3 is 13 amino acids long. Germline-derived CDR1 and CDR2 are LNHNV and YYDKDF (reference sequence). The CDR3 protein is CATSSYREETQYF. DNA for the CDR3: TGTGCCACCAGCAGTTACAGGGAAGAGACCCAGTACTTC.

The chain joins TRBV12-3 or TRBV12-4 to TRBJ1-1; D not resolved. The CDR3 totals 12 residues. V lost 8 bases to trimming and J lost 4 bases, with 11 bases between them. The CDR3 sequence is CASVRGATEAFF. CDR3 nucleotide sequence: TGTGCCAGCGTGCGGGGAGCCACTGAAGCTTTCTTT.

The chain joins TRBV28 to TRBJ1-2; 10 nucleotides line up with TRBD1. With V trimmed by 7 bases and J by 8 bases, 10 bases remained unmatched. Germline V gene sequence: CDR1 MDHEN, CDR2 SYDVKM. There are 14 residues in the CDR3. In DNA, the CDR3 is TGTGCCAGCAAACAACCCACGACAGGGGGCGGCTACACCTTC. Its protein product is CASKQPTTGGGYTF.

The chain employs TRBV6-2 or TRBV6-3 and TRBJ2-1; TRBD1 matches 9 bases. V lost 4 bases and J lost 9; bases outside the gene matches: 10. The CDR3 has 15 residues. The germline V gene has CDR1 MNHEY and CDR2 SVGEGT. The CDR3 sequence is CASSSFTNRGPEQFF. The DNA for the CDR3 is TGTGCCAGCAGTTCCTTCACAAACAGGGGGCCTGAGCAGTTCTTC.

The J gene is TRBJ1-2, the V gene TRBV27, with 10 bases matching TRBD1. Germline CDR1 MNHEY, CDR2 SMNVEV (reference sequence). The CDR3 totals 16 residues. V lost 3 bases, J lost 1 base, and 5 bases stayed unmatched. The CDR3 loop reads CASSFSDRGHNYGYTF. The CDR3 DNA follows: TGTGCCAGCAGTTTCTCTGACAGGGGGCATAACTATGGCTACACCTTC.

V and J are TRBV5-6 and TRBJ2-7; possible D gene TRBD1, 5 bases. CDR3 length: 14 residues. CDR1 SGHDT and CDR2 YYEEEE come from the germline V gene. V was pared by 2 bases and J by 3 bases, with 12 bases between. The CDR3 DNA reads TGTGCCAGCAGCTTTCCCGAAGGACACTACGAGCAGTACTTC. This codes for CASSFPEGHYEQYF. Based on the CDR3 plus reference TRBV5-6 and TRBJ2-7, the full variable domain is DAGVTQSPTHLIKTRGQQVTLRCSPKSGHDTVSWYQQALGQGPQFIFQYYEEEERQRGNFPDRFSGHQFPNYSSELNVNALLLGDSALYLCASSFPEGHYEQYFGPGTRLTVT.

The CDR3 bases are TGTGCCAGCTCACCACAACGGACTAGTGAAAACGAGCAGTACTTC. It translates to CASSPQRTSENEQYF. The chain recombines TRBV18 with TRBJ2-7, with 7 bases fitting TRBD2. CDR3 length: 15 residues. CDR1 is KGHSH, CDR2 LQKENI, per germline. The V and J ends lost 1 base and 5 bases, in that order; junction bases with no gene match: 8.

This clone was recorded only once. The chain recombines TRBV12-3 or TRBV12-4 with TRBJ1-4; no clear D. V dropped 5 bases and J dropped 3 bases, with 4 bases sitting between them. The CDR3 is 12 amino acids. CDR3 region: CASSGPNEKLFF. DNA of the CDR3: TGTGCCAGCAGTGGGCCTAATGAAAAACTGTTTTTT.

The chain carries TRBV5-1 and TRBJ2-3; no clear D gene. The CDR3 sequence is 13 residues long. Germline V CDR1 and CDR2: SGHRS, YFSETQ. Trimming cost V 0 bases and J 3 bases, with 5 bases left between them. CDR3 residues: CASSLAGTDTQYF. CDR3 DNA: TGCGCCAGCAGCTTGGCCGGGACAGATACGCAGTATTTT.

The chain carries TRBV5-1 and TRBJ2-7, with TRBD2 identical over 7 bases. Germline V CDR1 and CDR2: SGHRS, YFSETQ. V was clipped by 4 bases and J by 1 base; unmatched bases: 11. The CDR3 has 16 amino acids. The chain's CDR3 is CASSPDSGSGSYEQYF. The DNA for the CDR3 is TGCGCCAGCAGCCCTGATAGCGGGTCTGGATCCTACGAGCAGTACTTC.

The chain carries TRBV9 and TRBJ2-3, with TRBD2 matching over 11 bases. J lost 6 bases, V lost 1 base, and 4 bases had no gene match. This CDR3 is built from 15 residues. Germline V gene sequence: CDR1 SGDLS, CDR2 YYNGEE. The CDR3 region is CASSVLSGRADTQYF. CDR3 DNA: TGTGCCAGCAGCGTACTTAGCGGGAGGGCCGATACGCAGTATTTT.

The chain has TRBV5-4 and TRBJ2-5, with 12 bases lining up with TRBD1. Per the germline V gene, CDR1 is SGHNT and CDR2 is YYREEE (reference sequence). With 0 bases clipped from V and 5 bases from J, the junction kept 8 bases outside the gene matches. This CDR3 spans 17 amino acids. The CDR3 nucleotides are TGTGCCAGCAGCTTGGGGGGACAGGGGGCGCCGGGGGAGACCCAGTACTTC. Protein product: CASSLGGQGAPGETQYF.

J is TRBJ1-2 and V is TRBV7-8; 8 nucleotides agree with TRBD1. The V segment lost 1 base and the J segment 7 bases; nucleotides outside the gene matches: 8. The CDR3 sequence is 15 residues long. Germline-derived CDR1 and CDR2 are SGHVS and FQNEAQ. Here the CDR3 DNA reads TGTGCCAGCAGCTTAGGGACAGGGAAAGAAAGTGGCTACACCTTC. This gives the protein CASSLGTGKESGYTF.

The genes are TRBV19 and TRBJ2-1; the D is unclear. CDR1 LNHDA and CDR2 SQIVND come from the germline V gene (reference sequence). V lost 3 bases, J lost 1 base, and 7 bases lay in between. The CDR3 is made up of 14 amino acids. The CDR3 sequence is CASSILVSYNEQFF. The CDR3 region has the DNA TGTGCCAGTAGTATTTTAGTGTCCTACAATGAGCAGTTCTTC.

This CDR3 reads CASSVSGQLYMNTEAFF. DNA for the CDR3: TGTGCCAGTAGTGTCTCGGGACAGCTCTACATGAACACTGAAGCTTTCTTT. The rearrangement uses TRBV19 and TRBJ1-1; 7 nucleotides match TRBD1. The CDR3 totals 17 residues. Germline V gene data show CDR1 as LNHDA and CDR2 as SQIVND (reference sequence). V was pared by 5 bases and J by 0 bases, with 12 bases of the junction left unmatched. Together with reference TRBV19 and TRBJ1-1, the CDR3 gives the full variable domain: DGGITQSPKYLFRKEGQNVTLSCEQNLNHDAMYWYRQDPGQGLRLIYYSQIVNDFQKGDIAEGYSVSREKKESFPLTVTSAQKNPTAFYLCASSVSGQLYMNTEAFFGQGTRLTVV.

The chain combines TRBV28 with TRBJ1-3, with D perhaps TRBD1 (6 bases). This CDR3 contains 15 residues. V was pared by 6 bases and J by 8 bases, with 20 bases between. Germline V gene sequence: CDR1 MDHEN, CDR2 SYDVKM. CDR3: CASSPSQGILDTIYF. The DNA of the CDR3 is TGTGCCAGCAGCCCGAGTCAGGGGATTTTGGACACCATATATTTT.

This clone showed up just once. CDR3 sequence: CASSFDSSLFRGEQYF. In DNA form, the CDR3 reads TGCGCCAGCAGCTTCGACAGCAGCCTCTTTAGGGGCGAGCAGTACTTC. V and J are TRBV5-1 and TRBJ2-7; a possible D gene is TRBD1 (5 bases). CDR3 length: 16 amino acids. Germline V lookup: CDR1 SGHRS, CDR2 YFSETQ. Trimming took off 2 bases at V and 6 bases at J, with 21 bases between the two ends.

The V call is TRBV5-1, the J call TRBJ1-5, with D maybe TRBD1 (5 bases). Trimming stripped 3 bases from V and 2 bases from J, with 12 bases between. The CDR3 sequence is 15 residues long. CDR1 SGHRS and CDR2 YFSETQ come from the germline V gene. For the CDR3, the DNA is TGCGCCAGCAGCTCCACAGGTATCGGCAATCAGCCCCAGCATTTT. The encoded protein is CASSSTGIGNQPQHF.

A single count supports this clone. The gene calls are TRBV28 and TRBJ2-1; a weak D match, TRBD2 (6 bases). Germline V lookup: CDR1 MDHEN, CDR2 SYDVKM. Trimming took off 3 bases at V and 7 bases at J, with 13 bases between the two ends. This CDR3 region has 14 residues. The CDR3 DNA is TGTGCCAGCAGTTTTGGAGGGAGCGGGAATGAGCAGTTCTTC. Translation: CASSFGGSGNEQFF. The full variable domain, rest sourced from reference TRBV28 and TRBJ2-1, is DVKVTQSSRYLVKRTGEKVFLECVQDMDHENMFWYRQDPGLGLRLIYFSYDVKMKEKGDIPEGYSVSREKKERFSLILESASTNQTSMYLCASSFGGSGNEQFFGPGTRLTVL.

The V gene is TRBV3-1 (or the pseudogene TRBV3-2), the J gene TRBJ1-4; D gene unclear. The CDR3 extends over 19 amino acids. V was pared by 1 base and J by 0 bases, with 18 bases between. Germline V gene lookup returns CDR1 LGHDT and CDR2 YNNKEL (reference sequence). The CDR3 spells CASSQGILWALATNEKLFF. The CDR3 DNA sequence: TGTGCCAGCAGCCAAGGTATCCTATGGGCGCTTGCAACTAATGAAAAACTGTTTTTT.

The V and J genes are TRBV18 and TRBJ2-2; D ambiguous. Germline V gene data show CDR1 as KGHSH and CDR2 as LQKENI. The CDR3 consists of 13 residues. Trimming removed 5 bases at V and 1 base at J, with 5 bases between. CDR3 loop: CASSSMNTGELFF. The CDR3 DNA reads as TGTGCCAGCTCATCCATGAACACCGGGGAGCTGTTTTTT.

The chain has TRBV11-3 and TRBJ2-5; D might be TRBD2 (6 bases). Germline assignment: CDR1 SGHNT and CDR2 YENEEA. The CDR3 totals 13 residues. Trimming took off 4 bases at V and 3 bases at J, with 9 bases between the two ends. CDR3 sequence: CASSWDLKETQYF. The DNA for the CDR3 is TGTGCCAGCAGCTGGGACTTGAAAGAGACCCAGTACTTC.

J is TRBJ1-5 and V is TRBV3-1 (or the pseudogene TRBV3-2); unclear D gene. The CDR3 runs 12 residues. Trimming cost V 3 bases and J 4 bases, with 4 bases left between them. Germline assignment: CDR1 LGHDT and CDR2 YNNKEL (reference sequence). DNA for the CDR3: TGTGCCAGCAGCCAGACTAATCAGCCCCAGCATTTT. Amino acids: CASSQTNQPQHF.

The gene calls are TRBV27 and TRBJ2-1; 13 bases map to TRBD2. Germline trimming cut 5 bases from V and 6 bases from J; bases unmatched to any gene: 10. The CDR3 extends over 17 amino acids. Germline loops: CDR1 MNHEY, CDR2 SMNVEV (reference sequence). DNA for the CDR3: TGTGCCAGCAGTCTCAATCCCGGACTAGCGGGGGCCAATGAGCAGTTCTTC. This translates into CASSLNPGLAGANEQFF.

This chain connects TRBV4-2 to TRBJ2-3, with D tentatively TRBD2 (5 bases). From germline, CDR1 is LGHNA and CDR2 YNFKEQ. The CDR3 is 16 residues long. Between the trimmed V and J ends, which lost 0 bases and 1 base, there was a span of 11 bases. The CDR3 loop reads CASSQEGRLRTDTQYF. DNA for the CDR3: TGTGCCAGCAGCCAAGAAGGGAGACTTCGCACAGATACGCAGTATTTT.

V gene TRBV19 combines with J gene TRBJ2-7, with D unresolved. Trimming pared 3 bases from V and 0 bases from J, leaving 18 bases between. This CDR3 has 17 amino acids. Looked up from germline, CDR1 is LNHDA and CDR2 is SQIVND (reference sequence). The CDR3 DNA reads as TGTGCCAGTAGTATGGTGCCTAACCCCCGGAGCTCCTACGAGCAGTACTTC. It yields the protein CASSMVPNPRSSYEQYF.

The V gene is TRBV29-1, the J gene TRBJ1-2; 12 positions match TRBD1. The CDR3 has 15 residues. Per the germline V gene, CDR1 is SQVTM and CDR2 is ANQGSEA. The junction had 4 bases not matched to a gene; V was cut back by 0 bases and J by 5 bases. The CDR3 sequence is CSVEDRGQGAYGYTF. CDR3 coding DNA: TGCAGCGTTGAAGATCGGGGACAGGGGGCTTATGGCTACACCTTC. Full variable domain (remainder filled in from reference TRBV29-1 and TRBJ1-2): SAVISQKPSRDICQRGTSLTIQCQVDSQVTMMFWYRQQPGQSLTLIATANQGSEATYESGFVIDKFPISRPNLTFSTLTVSNMSPEDSSIYLCSVEDRGQGAYGYTFGSGTRLTVV.

V usage is TRBV7-6 and J usage is TRBJ1-2, with 7 bases matching TRBD1. J gave up 5 bases and V 5 bases, and 8 bases lay outside the gene matches. Germline V CDR1 and CDR2: SGHVS, FNYEAQ. This CDR3 contains 14 residues. The CDR3 DNA reads TGTGCCAGCAGCAACGACAGGGAGCCATATGGCTACACCTTC. Its translation: CASSNDREPYGYTF.

In nucleotides, the CDR3 is TGTGCCAGCAGCTTAGCGACAACATTGACTGGAAACACCATATATTTT. Amino acid sequence: CASSLATTLTGNTIYF. The chain links TRBV7-2 to TRBJ1-3; D is undetermined. Germline V lookup: CDR1 SGHTA, CDR2 FQGNSA. Trimming stripped 0 bases from V and 2 bases from J, with 11 bases between. CDR3 length: 16 residues.